The clone carrying this T cell receptor beta chain was picked up a small number of times. Its antigen remains unidentified. This specimen belongs to a study of T cell repertoires in cytomegalovirus infection. Study-wide context: TCR beta signatures that were public indicated CMV infection and matching HLA type. Overall study findings and caveats: Ex vivo, HLA-C-restricted CMV-specific TCR beta clonotypes prevailed over the rest of the response. CMV carriers having the relevant HLA were flagged by cumulative public TCR beta family frequency.

V was trimmed by 1 base and J by 1 base, leaving 13 bases between them. The CDR3 is made up of 16 amino acids. Germline CDR1 and CDR2: MGHRA and YSYEKL. MiXCR, applied by TCRdb to the reads, yields one record per CDR3 protein. The table lists fewer than 250,000 distinct CDR3 sequences, roughly 22% of them singletons, with 15% to 20% in the top ten. Sequencing was carried out using CD8+ T cells from PBMCs. The TCR sequence derives from a human donor in good health (CMV status not recorded). Some clones in this sample may be carry-over from other donors' samples. This rearrangement joins TRBV4-1 to TRBJ1-1, with D uncertain. The CDR3, as DNA: TGCGCCAGCAGCCAAGGCCCCGGGTTAGGGAACACTGAAGCTTTCTTT. Translation gives CASSQGPGLGNTEAFF.